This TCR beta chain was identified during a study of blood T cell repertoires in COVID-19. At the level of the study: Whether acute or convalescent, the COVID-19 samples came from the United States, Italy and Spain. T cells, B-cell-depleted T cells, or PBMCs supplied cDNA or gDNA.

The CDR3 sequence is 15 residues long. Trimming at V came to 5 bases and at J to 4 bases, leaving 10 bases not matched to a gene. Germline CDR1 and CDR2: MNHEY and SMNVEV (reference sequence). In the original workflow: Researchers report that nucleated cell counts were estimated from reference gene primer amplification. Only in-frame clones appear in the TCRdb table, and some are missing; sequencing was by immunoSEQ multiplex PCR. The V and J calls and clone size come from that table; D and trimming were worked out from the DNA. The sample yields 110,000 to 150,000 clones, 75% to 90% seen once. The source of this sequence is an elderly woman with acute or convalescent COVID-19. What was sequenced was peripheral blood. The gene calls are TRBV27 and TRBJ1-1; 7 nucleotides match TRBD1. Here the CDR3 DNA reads TGTGCCAGCAGTCCGTCGACAGGGTCTGGCACTGAAGCTTTCTTT. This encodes CASSPSTGSGTEAFF.